This entry concerns a single T cell receptor beta chain. What it binds is not known. Extracted RNA was reverse transcribed, and the resulting cDNA served as sequencing template. The method was immunoSEQ multiplex PCR; TCRdb's version includes in-frame clones alone and lacks a portion of them. The table shows about 130,000 clones, with more than 40% occurring only once. The data stem from a study of CD8+ T cells in alopecia areata. Study-level background: For the treated group, dosing was oral tofacitinib at 5 to 10 mg twice daily. The drug, tofacitinib, lasted 6 to 18 months, followed by 6 months off drug.

Specimens obtained from alopecia areata patients comprised lesional scalp punch biopsies and peripheral blood. Study-level results: Elevated clonality characterized lesional scalp relative to normal scalp, particularly in alopecia totalis/universalis.

V lost 6 bases to trimming and J lost 3 bases, with 8 bases between them. Germline assignment: CDR1 PRHDT and CDR2 FYEKMQ (reference sequence). This CDR3 is 12 amino acids long. The V call is TRBV13, the J call TRBJ1-1; the D is unclear. This receptor was obtained from a human donor with alopecia areata. The input for sequencing was CD8+ T cells sorted from blood, taken at week 0. The CDR3 region has the DNA TGTGCCAGCAGGGCAGATTACACTGAAGCTTTCTTT. Protein sequence: CASRADYTEAFF.